This TCR beta chain was retrieved from a study of blood T cell repertoires in COVID-19. The CDR3 has 15 residues. The trim removed 10 bases at V and 6 bases at J, leaving 13 bases unmatched. Per germline, CDR1 MNHEY and CDR2 SMNVEV (reference sequence). Assay: immunoSEQ multiplex PCR; the TCRdb copy retains only in-frame clones and omits some. In the table there are about 160,000 clones, approximately 90% of which are singletons. This TCR derives from a man in his late teens or twenties with acute or convalescent COVID-19. Sequenced input: peripheral blood. V and J are TRBV27 and TRBJ1-1, with 11 bases lining up with TRBD1. The CDR3 coding sequence is TGTGCCACCAGGACAGGGGGCAAAGCTCTCTCTGAAGCTTTCTTT. This gives the protein CATRTGGKALSEAFF.